These 18 T cell receptor beta chains originate from one sample sequenced in a study of blood T cell repertoires in COVID-19. Profiled with immunoSEQ multiplex PCR; TCRdb holds only in-frame clones, not every one. The sample gives tens of thousands of clones, about 80% of which show up once; 19% is in the top ten. The source material was peripheral blood. These receptors were obtained from a woman older than 75 with acute or convalescent COVID-19.

V is TRBV21-1 and J is TRBJ2-3; the D call of TRBD2 is as the table states it, not checked on the DNA. TRBV21-1 is an annotated pseudogene. The CDR3 totals 15 residues. For the CDR3, the DNA is TGTGCCAGCAGCAAAGCACGGGAGCGGGGGGGCAGTTCTTATTTT. This encodes CASSKARERGGSSYF.

CDR3 nucleotide sequence: TGCGCCAGCAGCTTGGACAGGGCCTCAGATACGCAGTATTTT. It translates to CASSLDRASDTQYF. The chain is built from TRBV5-1 and TRBJ2-3, with TRBD1 as a possible D gene (6 bases). This CDR3 contains 14 residues. The V end lost 0 bases, the J end lost 4 bases, and 9 bases lay between the germline ends. Per the germline V gene, CDR1 is SGHRS and CDR2 is YFSETQ. Based on the CDR3 plus reference TRBV5-1 and TRBJ2-3, the full variable domain is KAGVTQTPRYLIKTRGQQVTLSCSPISGHRSVSWYQQTPGQGLQFLFEYFSETQRNKGNFPGRFSGRQFSNSRSEMNVSTLELGDSALYLCASSLDRASDTQYFGPGTRLTVL.

This clone has a single count. V is TRBV7-2 and J is TRBJ1-4; 9 bases are shared with TRBD1. The CDR3 is 14 residues long. J lost 8 bases, V lost 5 bases, and 6 bases had no gene match. Germline V gene data show CDR1 as SGHTA and CDR2 as FQGNSA. CDR3 nucleotides: TGTGCCAGCAGCCGGACAGGGGCGGGAGAAAAACTGTTTTTT. Amino acids: CASSRTGAGEKLFF.

The genes are TRBV16 and TRBJ2-1; 8 bases match TRBD2. The CDR3 length is 14 residues. Germline trimming cut 2 bases from V and 6 bases from J; bases unmatched to any gene: 3. Germline values: CDR1 KGHSY, CDR2 FQNENV. CDR3 DNA sequence: TGTGCCAGCAGCCAAAGTCGGGGGGGCAATGAGCAGTTCTTC. Protein product: CASSQSRGGNEQFF.

This clone came up once. This sequence joins TRBV5-4 and TRBJ2-7; D is perhaps TRBD2 (6 bases). The CDR3 length is 14 residues. Trimming took 5 bases from V and 9 from J, leaving 21 bases between them. Germline V gives CDR1 SGHNT, CDR2 YYREEE (reference sequence). CDR3 residues: CASRDSGRTKTQYF. Written as DNA, the CDR3 is TGTGCCAGCAGGGACTCGGGACGGACTAAAACGCAGTACTTC.

This chain connects TRBV7-9 to TRBJ2-2, with D possibly being TRBD2 (6 bases). CDR1 and CDR2 (germline): SEHNR, FQNEAQ (reference sequence). The V end lost 5 bases, the J end lost 0 bases, and 7 bases lay between the germline ends. The CDR3 totals 14 residues. CDR3 loop: CASSGLSNTGELFF. The CDR3 DNA reads TGTGCCAGCAGCGGACTATCGAACACCGGGGAGCTGTTTTTT.

This clone appeared a few times. The rearrangement joins TRBV6-4 to TRBJ2-7; weak D call: TRBD1 (5 bases). V lost 7 bases and J lost 3, with 10 bases in between. Germline V CDR1 and CDR2: MRHNA, SNTAGT. The CDR3 spans 12 residues. The CDR3 spells CASTGLDYEQYF. CDR3 DNA sequence: TGTGCCAGCACAGGGTTAGACTACGAGCAGTACTTC.

The table lists this clone with a few counts. The CDR3 DNA reads TGTGCCAGCAGCCAACCGGGACTAGCGGGATGGGAGCAGTTCTTC. As protein: CASSQPGLAGWEQFF. The chain recombines TRBV3-1 (or the pseudogene TRBV3-2) with TRBJ2-1, with 13 bases fitting TRBD2. J was trimmed by 10 bases and V by 2 bases; bases with no gene match: 5. The CDR3 totals 15 residues. CDR1 and CDR2 (germline): LGHDT, YNNKEL (reference sequence).

This clone was seen once. The V gene is TRBV9, the J gene TRBJ1-6, with D possibly being TRBD1 (5 bases). Trimming pared 10 bases from V and 0 bases from J, leaving 14 bases between. The CDR3 is 15 residues long. Germline assignment: CDR1 SGDLS and CDR2 YYNGEE. CDR3 protein: CAAGGTSSYNSPLHF. For the CDR3, the DNA is TGTGCCGCGGGGGGTACTAGCTCCTATAATTCACCCCTCCACTTT.

V gene TRBV7-3 combines with J gene TRBJ2-2; a weak D match, TRBD1 (6 bases). Trimming took off 5 bases at V and 4 bases at J, with 17 bases between the two ends. CDR3 size: 16 residues. Germline-derived CDR1 and CDR2 are SGHTA and FQGTGA. CDR3 sequence: CASSPGTQVVTGELFF. The CDR3 bases are TGTGCCAGCAGCCCCGGGACACAGGTAGTCACCGGGGAGCTGTTTTTT.

This chain joins TRBV5-6 and TRBJ1-5; weak D call: TRBD1 (5 bases). CDR1 SGHDT and CDR2 YYEEEE come from the germline V gene. V was clipped by 4 bases and J by 3 bases, with 14 bases between them. The CDR3 is 15 residues long. CDR3 DNA sequence: TGTGCCAGCAGCCTCAGGGTCAGGGTCAATCAGCCCCAGCATTTT. Translating gives CASSLRVRVNQPQHF.

CDR3 region: CASSLIAGQNQETQYF. Written as DNA, the CDR3 is TGTGCCAGCAGCTTAATAGCCGGACAGAACCAAGAGACCCAGTACTTC. The chain recombines TRBV7-3 with TRBJ2-5; maybe TRBD1 (6 bases). V lost 1 base and J 0 bases, leaving 12 bases between the germline ends. Germline V gene data show CDR1 as SGHTA and CDR2 as FQGTGA. The CDR3 is 16 amino acids.

The chain links TRBV9 to TRBJ2-1, with 9 nucleotides matching TRBD2. Looked up from germline, CDR1 is SGDLS and CDR2 is YYNGEE. With V trimmed by 3 bases and J by 8 bases, 6 bases remained unmatched. This CDR3 region has 14 residues. CDR3 sequence reads: CASSDRAGGDEQFF. In nucleotides, the CDR3 is TGTGCCAGCAGCGACCGGGCGGGAGGGGATGAGCAGTTCTTC. The whole variable domain, filled in from reference TRBV9 and TRBJ2-1, reads DSGVTQTPKHLITATGQRVTLRCSPRSGDLSVYWYQQSLDQGLQFLIQYYNGEERAKGNILERFSAQQFPDLHSELNLSSLELGDSALYFCASSDRAGGDEQFFGPGTRLTVL.

The chain is built from TRBV15 and TRBJ2-3, with TRBD1 identical over 7 bases. The germline CDR1 and CDR2 sequences are LNHNV and YYDKDF (reference sequence). The CDR3 is made up of 14 amino acids. The V and J ends lost 5 bases and 2 bases, in that order; junction bases with no gene match: 4. CDR3 in DNA: TGTGCCACCAGCCGGGACAGAATCACAGATACGCAGTATTTT. Residues: CATSRDRITDTQYF. Looking up the rest from reference TRBV15 and TRBJ2-3 gives the full variable domain: DAMVIQNPRYQVTQFGKPVTLSCSQTLNHNVMYWYQQKSSQAPKLLFHYYDKDFNNEADTPDNFQSRRPNTSFCFLDIRSPGLGDTAMYLCATSRDRITDTQYFGPGTRLTVL.

This chain uses TRBV18 with TRBJ2-7; 8 nucleotides line up with TRBD1. With V trimmed by 4 bases and J by 6 bases, 8 bases remained unmatched. Germline assignment: CDR1 KGHSH and CDR2 LQKENI. The CDR3 loop spans 14 amino acids. This CDR3 reads CASSLSDRAGEQYF. The CDR3 bases are TGTGCCAGCTCACTTTCGGACAGGGCCGGCGAGCAGTACTTC.

This rearrangement joins TRBV19 to TRBJ2-7, with 8 bases aligning to TRBD2. The CDR3 has 14 residues. Germline loops: CDR1 LNHDA, CDR2 SQIVND (reference sequence). V lost 4 bases to trimming and J lost 4 bases; unmatched junction nucleotides: 6. This CDR3 is CASSKKREKYEQYF. The CDR3 nucleotides are TGTGCCAGTAGTAAAAAGCGGGAGAAATACGAGCAGTACTTC.

This chain uses TRBV19 with TRBJ1-6; no definite D call. This CDR3 region has 15 residues. Germline loops: CDR1 LNHDA, CDR2 SQIVND (reference sequence). V shed 5 bases and J shed 10 bases, with 18 bases lying between them. Written as DNA, the CDR3 is TGTGCCAGTAGTCCGGGAGTGGTCTCTGGATCACCCCTCCACTTT. Its protein is CASSPGVVSGSPLHF.

This clone was recorded once. Its ends do not fully match the called genes, so a read error is possible. This chain links TRBV7-6 with TRBJ2-5; 9 bases fit TRBD1. The CDR3 is made up of 14 amino acids. CDR1 SGHVS and CDR2 FNYEAQ come from the germline V gene. CDR3 nucleotide sequence: TGTGCCAGCAGCGGAGGACAGGGGCAAGGGACCCAGTACTTC. Translating gives CASSGGQGQGTQYF.